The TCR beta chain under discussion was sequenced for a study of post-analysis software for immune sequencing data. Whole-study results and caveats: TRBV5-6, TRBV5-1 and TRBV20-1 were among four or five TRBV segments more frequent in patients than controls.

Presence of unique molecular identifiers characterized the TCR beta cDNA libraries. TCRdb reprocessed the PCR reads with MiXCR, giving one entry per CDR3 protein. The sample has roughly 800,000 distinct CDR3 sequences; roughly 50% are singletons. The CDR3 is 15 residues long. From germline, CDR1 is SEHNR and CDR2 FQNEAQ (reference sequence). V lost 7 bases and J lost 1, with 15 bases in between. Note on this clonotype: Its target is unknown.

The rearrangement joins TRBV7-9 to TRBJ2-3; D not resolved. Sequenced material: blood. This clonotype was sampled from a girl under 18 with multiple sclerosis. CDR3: CASTDPGRGTDTQYF. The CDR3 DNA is TGTGCCAGCACCGACCCCGGAAGGGGCACAGATACGCAGTATTTT.